This TCR beta chain is drawn from a study of T cells after yellow fever vaccination. Study findings and constraints: Among primary-vaccination clones, most reappeared after the booster, at 95% to 96% for CD4 and 88% for CD8.

This clonotype has a count of ten or more. Antigen unknown. One entry per CDR3 protein, called by TCRdb with MiXCR from the 5' RACE reads. This sample has a few hundred thousand distinct CDR3 sequences, with 7.5% to 9% found just once. There are 12 residues in the CDR3. Germline assignment: CDR1 SGHVS and CDR2 FQNEAQ. The ends were cut back, 8 bases at V and 7 bases at J, with 14 bases in the middle. The starting material was PBMCs, obtained on the day of the first yellow fever vaccination. The chain has TRBV7-8 and TRBJ1-1, with D unclear. This clonotype was obtained from a young man who received the YFV17D yellow fever vaccine. The CDR3 is CASWTRRGEAFF. The DNA of the CDR3 is TGTGCCAGCTGGACCCGACGCGGTGAAGCTTTCTTT.